This entry features one T cell receptor (beta chain) sequence. This specimen belongs to a study of cytomegalovirus exposure and HLA in healthy donors. Study at large: Inside one of the first data releases sat some 93 million unique TCRs taken from HLA-typed donors.

A multiplex PCR was run with 60 Vbeta primers and 13 Jbeta primers. The repertoire was sequenced with immunoSEQ multiplex PCR; TCRdb's copy has only in-frame clones and lacks some. The sample lists 65,000 to 85,000 clones, 70% to 85% occurring once. There are 16 residues in the CDR3. The germline gives CDR1 LGHNA, CDR2 YSLEER. V was clipped by 5 bases and J by 0 bases; unmatched bases: 6. This receptor was taken from a man aged 50 to 60 in good health and CMV-seropositive. This chain links TRBV4-3 with TRBJ2-3; 9 nucleotides line up with TRBD1. Sequencing used PBMCs. The CDR3, as DNA: TGCGCCAGCAGCTCCGGGACAGGGAGAAGCACAGATACGCAGTATTTT. It codes for CASSSGTGRSTDTQYF.